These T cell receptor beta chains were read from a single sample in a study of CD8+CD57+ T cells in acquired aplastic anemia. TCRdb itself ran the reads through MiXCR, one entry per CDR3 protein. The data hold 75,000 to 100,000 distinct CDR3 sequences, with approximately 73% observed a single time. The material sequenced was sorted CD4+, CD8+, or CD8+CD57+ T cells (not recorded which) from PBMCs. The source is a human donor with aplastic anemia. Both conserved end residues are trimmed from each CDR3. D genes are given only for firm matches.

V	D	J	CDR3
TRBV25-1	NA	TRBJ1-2	ASSDLTEIYGYT
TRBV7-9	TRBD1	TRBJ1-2	ASSHPGQGRHGYT
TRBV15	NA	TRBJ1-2	ATSHQAIPNREGYT
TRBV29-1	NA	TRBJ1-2	SVVRGLSYGYT
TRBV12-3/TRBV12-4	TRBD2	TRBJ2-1	ASSPGEREVLPYNEQF
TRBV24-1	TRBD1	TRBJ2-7	ATSDLEGQGVYEQY
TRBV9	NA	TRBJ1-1	ASSVENTEAF
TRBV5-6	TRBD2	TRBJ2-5	ASSLEGSGGSRETQY
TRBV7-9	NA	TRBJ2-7	ASSLAGGHEQY
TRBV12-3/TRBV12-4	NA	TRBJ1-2	ASSFSRTEGYT
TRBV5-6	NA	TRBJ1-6	ASSLDAGGSYNSPLH
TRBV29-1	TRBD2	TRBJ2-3	SVDGTSDTDTQY
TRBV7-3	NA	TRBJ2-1	ASSSDHNEQF
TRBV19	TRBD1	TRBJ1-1	ASMGTGGAERIRTEAF
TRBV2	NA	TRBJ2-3	ARQKAVSTDTQY
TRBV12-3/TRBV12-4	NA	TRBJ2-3	ASSLAERGWSTDTQY